This TCR beta chain was found in a study of T cells in Graves' hyperthyroidism and ophthalmopathy. The study's findings and limits: Clonotypes that were expanded in thyroid above 0.001 mostly appeared in blood too. Onset of ophthalmopathy came a median about 6.5 months after the model predicted it. Classification by a 13 V-J model distinguished ophthalmopathy from stable hyperthyroidism.

Amplification of TCR beta CDR3 regions was performed using RNA transcripts as template. HTBI primers drove first-round RT-PCR of the TCR CDR3. TCRdb itself ran the multiplex PCR reads through MiXCR, one entry per CDR3 protein. Of roughly 500,000 distinct CDR3 sequences detected, 40% to 50% appear once; the ten largest clones hold about 43%. The CDR3 extends over 12 amino acids. V lost 7 bases to trimming and J lost 4 bases, with 10 bases between them. Germline CDR1 MNHEY, CDR2 SVGAGI. A remark on this clonotype: Its antigen is unidentified.

Each diagnosis drew on symptoms, thyroxine, TRAb, thyroid ultrasound and orbital computed tomography findings. The chain uses TRBV6-5 and TRBJ2-5; the D is unclear. Material for sequencing was peripheral blood or thyroid tissue (not recorded which). This TCR derives from an adult woman with Graves' disease, either hyperthyroidism or ophthalmopathy (not recorded which). CDR3 residues: CASTPSRETQYF. CDR3 DNA: TGTGCCAGCACCCCATCGCGAGAGACCCAGTACTTC.